The 23 T cell receptor beta chains reported below all come from one sample, sequenced in a study of blood T cell repertoires in COVID-19. Sequencing was performed with immunoSEQ multiplex PCR; in TCRdb, only in-frame clones are kept and a portion is missing. The data show roughly 87,000 clones, 70% to 85% seen once. What was sequenced was peripheral blood. Receptors originate from a woman aged 55 to 70 with acute or convalescent COVID-19.

The chain employs TRBV19 and TRBJ1-2; 7 bases are shared with TRBD1. The CDR3 covers 10 residues. Germline lookup yields CDR1 LNHDA and CDR2 SQIVND (reference sequence). DNA for the CDR3: TGTGGAGGGGACAGTGACGGCTACACCTTC. It codes for CGGDSDGYTF.

This chain connects TRBV19 to TRBJ2-7; perhaps TRBD2 as D (5 bases). In germline, CDR1 is LNHDA, CDR2 SQIVND (reference sequence). The CDR3 has 14 amino acids. Trimming removed 3 bases from V and 2 bases from J, with 11 bases in between. The CDR3 here is CASSIAGSTYEQYF. The CDR3 DNA reads as TGTGCCAGTAGTATCGCGGGCAGCACCTACGAGCAGTACTTC.

In nucleotides, the CDR3 is TGTGCCAGTAGACGGACAGGGGACGGTAGTATCGCTGAAGCTTTCTTT. This sequence encodes CASRRTGDGSIAEAFF. The rearrangement joins TRBV19 to TRBJ1-1, with 9 bases matching TRBD1. J was trimmed by 6 bases and V by 6 bases; bases with no gene match: 14. Germline-derived CDR1 and CDR2 are LNHDA and SQIVND (reference sequence). The CDR3 runs to 16 residues.

V gene TRBV7-2 combines with J gene TRBJ1-4, with unresolved D. CDR1 is SGHTA, CDR2 FQGNSA, per germline. The ends were cut back, 4 bases at V and 6 bases at J, with 15 bases in the middle. The length of the CDR3 is 15 residues. CDR3 nucleotide sequence: TGTGCCAGCAGCTCCTGGCGCCTAGAAGATGAAAAACTGTTTTTT. Its protein product is CASSSWRLEDEKLFF.

The gene calls are TRBV10-3 and TRBJ2-7, with D possibly TRBD2 on 7 matching bases. The CDR3 is made up of 15 amino acids. V lost 7 bases and J lost 0, with 16 bases in between. Germline CDR1 reads ENHRY; CDR2 reads SYGVKD. DNA for the CDR3: TGTGCCATCAACCGGCGGGGGCCCTCCTCCTACGAGCAGTACTTC. This translates into CAINRRGPSSYEQYF.

The gene calls are TRBV6-5 and TRBJ1-5; D perhaps matches TRBD1 (5 bases). This CDR3 is 15 amino acids long. V lost 7 bases and J lost 3, with 16 bases in between. From germline, CDR1 is MNHEY and CDR2 SVGAGI. CDR3 sequence: CASTSRGGNNQPQHF. Written as DNA, the CDR3 is TGTGCCAGCACCTCCCGGGGGGGAAACAATCAGCCCCAGCATTTT.

This clone was seen a handful of times. This rearrangement joins TRBV19 to TRBJ1-1, with a tentative D call TRBD1 (6 bases). Trimming left V 3 bases short and J 0 bases short, with 17 bases between. Germline values: CDR1 LNHDA, CDR2 SQIVND (reference sequence). CDR3 length: 17 residues. The CDR3 reads CASSIGVQGGLNTEAFF. Written as DNA, the CDR3 is TGTGCCAGTAGTATTGGGGTCCAAGGGGGTTTGAACACTGAAGCTTTCTTT.

This clone was observed once. The chain recombines TRBV6-6 with TRBJ2-1; 11 bases are shared with TRBD1. CDR1 is MNHNY, CDR2 SVGAGI, per germline (reference sequence). The CDR3 covers 15 residues. V lost 5 bases, J lost 8 bases, and 8 bases stayed unmatched. The CDR3 region is CASSQGTGGFDEQFF. The DNA of the CDR3 is TGTGCCAGCAGTCAAGGGACAGGGGGTTTCGATGAGCAGTTCTTC.

The V call is TRBV6-5, the J call TRBJ1-1; 8 positions match TRBD1. The CDR3 is 15 amino acids. V trimming: 6 bases; J trimming: 0 bases; junction bases outside the gene matches: 6. Germline values: CDR1 MNHEY, CDR2 SVGAGI. CDR3 in DNA: TGTGCCAGCAGAAGGACAGGGTCCATGAACACTGAAGCTTTCTTT. The encoded protein is CASRRTGSMNTEAFF.

This clone has only one observation. The chain couples TRBV5-1 to TRBJ1-1, with 9 bases that match TRBD1. CDR1 and CDR2 from the germline V gene are SGHRS and YFSETQ. The CDR3 is 14 residues long. V lost 4 bases to trimming and J lost 4 bases; unmatched junction nucleotides: 5. Here the CDR3 DNA reads TGCGCCAGCAGCCCAGGACAGGGGCCCACTGAAGCTTTCTTT. It yields the protein CASSPGQGPTEAFF.

This clone was counted only a few times. The chain joins TRBV10-2 to TRBJ2-7; 8 bases are shared with TRBD2. The CDR3 totals 14 residues. Unmatched junction bases numbered 0, after V lost 2 bases and J lost 0 bases. In germline, CDR1 is WSHSY, CDR2 SAAADI. The DNA for the CDR3 is TGCGCCAGCAGTGAGACTAGCGGCTCCTACGAGCAGTACTTC. It yields the protein CASSETSGSYEQYF.

The chain recombines TRBV30 with TRBJ1-4; D is unclear. The CDR3 totals 17 residues. Deletions cut 0 bases from V and 4 bases from J, with 18 bases between. CDR1 and CDR2 (germline): GTSNPN, SVGIG (reference sequence). The CDR3 spells CAWSVRVVWGVNEKLFF. The CDR3 bases are TGTGCCTGGAGTGTACGGGTCGTTTGGGGAGTTAATGAAAAACTGTTTTTT.

The DNA for the CDR3 is TGTGCCAGCAGTAACAACAGGCGCCCCTACGAGCAGTACTTC. It yields the protein CASSNNRRPYEQYF. V usage is TRBV6-5 and J usage is TRBJ2-7; D is possibly TRBD1 (5 bases). Germline V lookup: CDR1 MNHEY, CDR2 SVGAGI. This CDR3 spans 14 amino acids. With 5 bases removed from V and 2 bases from J, the gap between germline ends came to 13 bases.

The chain recombines TRBV13 with TRBJ1-6; D gene unclear. The CDR3 runs to 15 residues. The V gene's germline CDR1 is PRHDT and CDR2 FYEKMQ (reference sequence). Trimming took off 5 bases at V and 2 bases at J, with 10 bases between the two ends. CDR3 bases: TGTGCCAGCAGCAAGTCCCGGGCCTATAATTCACCCCTCCACTTT. Its translation: CASSKSRAYNSPLHF.

This clone is a singleton in its sample. The chain carries TRBV4-3 and TRBJ1-3; D uncertain. Germline lookup yields CDR1 LGHNA and CDR2 YSLEER. This CDR3 is 16 amino acids long. The V end was cut by 1 base, the J end by 3 bases, with 13 bases between. This chain's CDR3 is CASSQGRRTLGNTIYF. CDR3 sequence (DNA): TGCGCCAGCAGCCAAGGGAGGAGGACCCTTGGAAACACCATATATTTT.

The chain uses TRBV29-1 and TRBJ2-1; a possible D gene is TRBD2 (6 bases). The CDR3 runs to 12 residues. The V end was cut by 4 bases, the J end by 3 bases, with 7 bases between. CDR1 and CDR2 from the germline V gene are SQVTM and ANQGSEA. CDR3 DNA sequence: TGCAGCGTTGCGGGGGACTACAATGAGCAGTTCTTC. Its translation: CSVAGDYNEQFF.

The chain joins TRBV7-2 to TRBJ1-5, with D unclear. Germline V lookup: CDR1 SGHTA, CDR2 FQGNSA. This CDR3 has 13 amino acids. Trimming removed 1 base at V and 3 bases at J, with 4 bases between. The CDR3, as DNA: TGTGCCAGCAGCTTAGGACTCAATCAGCCCCAGCATTTT. This translates into CASSLGLNQPQHF.

The V gene is TRBV5-1, the J gene TRBJ1-2, with D maybe TRBD1 (6 bases). The length of the CDR3 is 16 residues. CDR1 is SGHRS, CDR2 YFSETQ, per germline. V was pared by 0 bases and J by 0 bases, with 12 bases between. Here the CDR3 reads CASSLVRGNANYGYTF. The CDR3 DNA sequence: TGCGCCAGCAGCTTGGTTAGGGGGAATGCTAACTATGGCTACACCTTC.

The chain employs TRBV28 and TRBJ2-1; 8 nucleotides align to TRBD1. The germline CDR1 and CDR2 sequences are MDHEN and SYDVKM. Losses at the gene ends were 6 bases for V and 7 bases for J; bases not matched to a gene: 11. The CDR3 covers 15 residues. The CDR3 DNA follows: TGTGCCAGCAGCAATTTAAACAGGGGGTCGAATGAGCAGTTCTTC. Its translation: CASSNLNRGSNEQFF.

The CDR3 protein is CASSQVSFSGANVLTF. CDR3 in DNA: TGTGCCAGCAGCCAAGTGTCCTTCTCTGGGGCCAACGTCCTGACTTTC. The gene calls are TRBV4-2 and TRBJ2-6; D gene ambiguous. This CDR3 has 16 amino acids. From germline, CDR1 is LGHNA and CDR2 YNFKEQ. Trimming removed 1 base at V and 0 bases at J, with 7 bases between.

This chain links TRBV28 with TRBJ1-2; D gene ambiguous. Germline-derived CDR1 and CDR2 are MDHEN and SYDVKM. V was cut by 8 bases and J by 4 bases, with 14 bases left in between. The CDR3 is 13 residues long. CDR3 in amino acids: CASGQANIYGYTF. The DNA of the CDR3 is TGTGCCAGCGGTCAGGCTAACATCTATGGCTACACCTTC.

As regards this clone: An end of the junction differs from the germline gene, which may be a read error. The chain uses TRBV7-7 and TRBJ2-1; 10 bases fit TRBD2. CDR3 length: 17 residues. Germline V lookup: CDR1 SSHAT, CDR2 FNYEAQ (reference sequence). CDR3 sequence (DNA): TGTGCTAGCAGCCCCGAAGCGGGGGGGAGCTCCTACAATGAGCAGTTCTTC. The encoded protein is CASSPEAGGSSYNEQFF.

The chain joins TRBV19 to TRBJ1-6; D call uncertain. The CDR3 is 13 residues long. CDR1 and CDR2 (germline): LNHDA, SQIVND (reference sequence). The CDR3 region is CHKWAGHNSPLHF. The CDR3, as DNA: TGTCACAAGTGGGCAGGCCATAATTCACCCCTCCACTTT.